This T cell receptor (beta chain) was documented in a study of long-term antiretroviral therapy in people with HIV. Whole-study results and caveats: Post-ART diversity increased but stayed below transplant donor controls.

To note about this clone: Antigen unknown.

This was the immunoSEQ v3.0 assay at survey level. Assay: immunoSEQ multiplex PCR; the TCRdb copy retains only in-frame clones and omits some. Found here are 20,000 to 25,000 clones, around 87% of them singletons; the top ten hold roughly 3.5%. Trimming at V came to 3 bases and at J to 4 bases, leaving 1 base not matched to a gene. The length of the CDR3 is 14 residues. The V gene's germline CDR1 is SEHNR and CDR2 FQNEAQ (reference sequence). This receptor was identified in a woman between 45 and 65 years old with HIV. The sample consisted of unsorted PBMCs, taken 2.6 years after starting antiretroviral therapy. The chain carries TRBV7-9 and TRBJ1-2; 11 positions match TRBD1. The CDR3 loop reads CASSFGTGGYGYTF. In nucleotides, the CDR3 is TGTGCCAGCAGCTTCGGGACAGGGGGCTATGGCTACACCTTC.